This TCR beta chain was found in a study of chemoradiotherapy in HPV16-positive cancers. The CDR3 loop spans 16 amino acids. V was shortened by 0 bases and J by 3 bases, with 12 bases between the two germline ends. CDR1 LNHNV and CDR2 YYDKDF come from the germline V gene (reference sequence). This clone was counted a single time. Sequencing used immunoSEQ multiplex PCR; TCRdb keeps in-frame clones, though not all of them. The sample shows about 15,000 clones, 85% to 90% of them seen only once. The rearrangement links TRBV15 to TRBJ1-5, with D possibly matching TRBD1 (5 bases). Sequenced here: blood, sampled from a patient who underwent chemoradiotherapy. This clonotype originated in a human donor with HPV-associated anogenital cancer. In nucleotides, the CDR3 is TGTGCCACCAGCAGAGATCTAGACAGTTTCAATCAGCCCCAGCATTTT. It is translated as CATSRDLDSFNQPQHF.